The present T cell receptor (beta chain) was sequenced within a study of T cell repertoires in cytomegalovirus infection. This clonotype was counted a few times. The antigen is unknown. MiXCR, applied by TCRdb to the reads, yields one record per CDR3 protein. This sample carries about 890,000 distinct CDR3 sequences, around 32% of them seen once, and the ten largest clones take around 15%. Germline V gene data show CDR1 as MNHNS and CDR2 as SASEGT. The V end lost 2 bases, the J end lost 0 bases, and 7 bases lay between the germline ends. This CDR3 contains 14 residues. This clonotype was obtained from a human donor in good health (CMV status not recorded). Some clones in this sample may be carry-over from other donors' samples. The chain recombines TRBV6-1 with TRBJ1-1, with D possibly matching TRBD1 (6 bases). Sequencing used cultured CD8+ T cells from PBMCs, obtained from culture after CMV antigen stimulation. This CDR3 is CASSENRVNTEAFF. The CDR3 DNA sequence: TGTGCCAGCAGTGAAAACAGGGTGAACACTGAAGCTTTCTTT.